This is a list of T cell receptor beta chains from one sample in a study of blood T cell repertoires in COVID-19. Measured with immunoSEQ multiplex PCR; TCRdb has only the in-frame clones, and not every one. The table records fewer than 450,000 clones, over 75% of them present only once. Input material: PBMCs or T cells enriched from blood (not recorded which). All receptors come from a woman aged 35 to 49 with acute COVID-19. Both conserved end residues are part of each CDR3. D genes are given only for firm matches. The size of a clone is reported for some rows only, either as once, few or many, or as a class for expanded clones.

NA	TRBV5-4	TRBD1	16	TRBJ2-2	TGTGCCAGCAGCTCCGGGACAGGGGCGAACACCGGGGAGCTGTTTTTT	CASSSGTGANTGELFF
NA	TRBV7-9	TRBD1	14	TRBJ2-7	TGTGCCAGCAGCTTAGTGGGACAGGGGCACGAGCAGTACTTC	CASSLVGQGHEQYF
NA	TRBV9	TRBD1	14	TRBJ2-7	TGTGCCAGCAGCGGAAACAGGGGTAGGGGCGAGCAGTACTTC	CASSGNRGRGEQYF
NA	TRBV3-1/TRBV3-2	NA	13	TRBJ2-5	TGTGCCAGCAGCCAAGCAGGTTTGGAGACCCAGTACTTC	CASSQAGLETQYF
NA	TRBV2	NA	14	TRBJ1-2	TGTGCCAGCATATACTACTCCACTAACTATGGCTACACCTTC	CASIYYSTNYGYTF
once	TRBV6-6	TRBD2	19	TRBJ2-3	TGTGCCAGCAGTCGCATGACTAGCGGGGGGATTTCCGGCACAGATACGCAGTATTTT	CASSRMTSGGISGTDTQYF
NA	TRBV30	TRBD2	14	TRBJ2-2	TGTGCCTGGAGGCTAGCGGGACCCACCGGGGAGCTGTTTTTT	CAWRLAGPTGELFF
NA	TRBV27	NA	14	TRBJ2-1	TGTGCCAGCAGTCACGGGGGAGAGTACAATGAGCAGTTCTTC	CASSHGGEYNEQFF
NA	TRBV30	NA	15	TRBJ1-2	TGTGCCTGGAGCGAGCTAGGGGCAGCTAACTATGGCTACACCTTC	CAWSELGAANYGYTF
NA	TRBV7-9	TRBD1	13	TRBJ2-7	TGTGCCAGCAGCGCGACAGGGGGAAGCGAGCAGTACTTC	CASSATGGSEQYF
NA	TRBV5-1	NA	15	TRBJ1-2	TGCGCCAGCAGCATCGGACAGATCCTAAACTATGGCTACACCTTC	CASSIGQILNYGYTF
NA	TRBV4-2	TRBD1	16	TRBJ1-1	TGTGCCAGCAGCCAAGTGGGGACAGGGCAAGGAACTGAAGCTTTCTTT	CASSQVGTGQGTEAFF
NA	TRBV7-9	TRBD1	16	TRBJ1-3	TGTGCCAGCAGCCTGCACCGGGACAGGGCTGGAAACACCATATATTTT	CASSLHRDRAGNTIYF
NA	TRBV6-5	NA	14	TRBJ1-3	TGTGCCAGCATACAGGGTACTGCCGGAAACACCATATATTTT	CASIQGTAGNTIYF
few	TRBV11-2	TRBD1	16	TRBJ1-1	TGTGCCAGCAGCTTAGGTCAGGGGGTTGGGAACACTGAAGCTTTCTTT	CASSLGQGVGNTEAFF
NA	TRBV5-5	TRBD2	16	TRBJ2-5	TGTGCCAGCAGCTCCGGACTAGCGGGGGCGCAAGAGACCCAGTACTTC	CASSSGLAGAQETQYF
NA	TRBV5-1	TRBD2	14	TRBJ2-3	TGCGCCAGCAGCTTAACGGGGGGGCCGGATACGCAGTATTTT	CASSLTGGPDTQYF
NA	TRBV7-8	NA	14	TRBJ1-2	TGTGCCAGCAGCTCGACCCAGGGGTATAATGGCTACACCTTC	CASSSTQGYNGYTF
NA	TRBV5-6	TRBD2	16	TRBJ2-6	TGTGCCAGCAGCTTACAGACTAGCGGGGGTAGTGGCGTCCTGACTTTC	CASSLQTSGGSGVLTF
once	TRBV5-1	TRBD1	17	TRBJ1-2	TGCGCCAGCAGCCCCAGGACAGGGGGAGATGTTGACTATGGCTACACCTTC	CASSPRTGGDVDYGYTF
once	TRBV29-1	TRBD1	15	TRBJ1-5	TGCAGCGTTTTGGACAGGGGGCGAGACAATCAGCCCCAGCATTTT	CSVLDRGRDNQPQHF
NA	TRBV27	TRBD1	15	TRBJ2-7	TGTGCCAGCAAAAATTCCCGGGACAGTCCCTACGAGCAGTACTTC	CASKNSRDSPYEQYF
once	TRBV6-5	TRBD1	14	TRBJ1-5	TGTGCCAGCATTTTACAGGGGGTATTGCAGCCCCAGCATTTT	CASILQGVLQPQHF